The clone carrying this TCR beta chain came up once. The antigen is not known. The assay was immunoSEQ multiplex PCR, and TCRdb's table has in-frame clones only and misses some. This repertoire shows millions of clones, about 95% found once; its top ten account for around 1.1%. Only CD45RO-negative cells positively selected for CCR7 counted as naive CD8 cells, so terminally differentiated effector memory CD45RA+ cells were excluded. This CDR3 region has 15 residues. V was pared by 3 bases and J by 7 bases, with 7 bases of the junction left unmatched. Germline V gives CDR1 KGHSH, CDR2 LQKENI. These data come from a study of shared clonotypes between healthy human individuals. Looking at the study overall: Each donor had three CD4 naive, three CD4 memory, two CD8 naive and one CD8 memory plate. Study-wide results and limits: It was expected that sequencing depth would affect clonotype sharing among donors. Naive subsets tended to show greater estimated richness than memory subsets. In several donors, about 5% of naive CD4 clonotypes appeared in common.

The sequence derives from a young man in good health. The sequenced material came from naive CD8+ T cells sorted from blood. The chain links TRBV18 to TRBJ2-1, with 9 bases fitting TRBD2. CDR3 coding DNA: TGTGCCAGCTCACCCCTAGCGGGGCTCGGGAATGAGCAGTTCTTC. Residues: CASSPLAGLGNEQFF. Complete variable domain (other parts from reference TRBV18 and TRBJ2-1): NAGVMQNPRHLVRRRGQEARLRCSPMKGHSHVYWYRQLPEEGLKFMVYLQKENIIDESGMPKERFSAEFPKEGPSILRIQQVVRGDSAAYFCASSPLAGLGNEQFFGPGTRLTVL.